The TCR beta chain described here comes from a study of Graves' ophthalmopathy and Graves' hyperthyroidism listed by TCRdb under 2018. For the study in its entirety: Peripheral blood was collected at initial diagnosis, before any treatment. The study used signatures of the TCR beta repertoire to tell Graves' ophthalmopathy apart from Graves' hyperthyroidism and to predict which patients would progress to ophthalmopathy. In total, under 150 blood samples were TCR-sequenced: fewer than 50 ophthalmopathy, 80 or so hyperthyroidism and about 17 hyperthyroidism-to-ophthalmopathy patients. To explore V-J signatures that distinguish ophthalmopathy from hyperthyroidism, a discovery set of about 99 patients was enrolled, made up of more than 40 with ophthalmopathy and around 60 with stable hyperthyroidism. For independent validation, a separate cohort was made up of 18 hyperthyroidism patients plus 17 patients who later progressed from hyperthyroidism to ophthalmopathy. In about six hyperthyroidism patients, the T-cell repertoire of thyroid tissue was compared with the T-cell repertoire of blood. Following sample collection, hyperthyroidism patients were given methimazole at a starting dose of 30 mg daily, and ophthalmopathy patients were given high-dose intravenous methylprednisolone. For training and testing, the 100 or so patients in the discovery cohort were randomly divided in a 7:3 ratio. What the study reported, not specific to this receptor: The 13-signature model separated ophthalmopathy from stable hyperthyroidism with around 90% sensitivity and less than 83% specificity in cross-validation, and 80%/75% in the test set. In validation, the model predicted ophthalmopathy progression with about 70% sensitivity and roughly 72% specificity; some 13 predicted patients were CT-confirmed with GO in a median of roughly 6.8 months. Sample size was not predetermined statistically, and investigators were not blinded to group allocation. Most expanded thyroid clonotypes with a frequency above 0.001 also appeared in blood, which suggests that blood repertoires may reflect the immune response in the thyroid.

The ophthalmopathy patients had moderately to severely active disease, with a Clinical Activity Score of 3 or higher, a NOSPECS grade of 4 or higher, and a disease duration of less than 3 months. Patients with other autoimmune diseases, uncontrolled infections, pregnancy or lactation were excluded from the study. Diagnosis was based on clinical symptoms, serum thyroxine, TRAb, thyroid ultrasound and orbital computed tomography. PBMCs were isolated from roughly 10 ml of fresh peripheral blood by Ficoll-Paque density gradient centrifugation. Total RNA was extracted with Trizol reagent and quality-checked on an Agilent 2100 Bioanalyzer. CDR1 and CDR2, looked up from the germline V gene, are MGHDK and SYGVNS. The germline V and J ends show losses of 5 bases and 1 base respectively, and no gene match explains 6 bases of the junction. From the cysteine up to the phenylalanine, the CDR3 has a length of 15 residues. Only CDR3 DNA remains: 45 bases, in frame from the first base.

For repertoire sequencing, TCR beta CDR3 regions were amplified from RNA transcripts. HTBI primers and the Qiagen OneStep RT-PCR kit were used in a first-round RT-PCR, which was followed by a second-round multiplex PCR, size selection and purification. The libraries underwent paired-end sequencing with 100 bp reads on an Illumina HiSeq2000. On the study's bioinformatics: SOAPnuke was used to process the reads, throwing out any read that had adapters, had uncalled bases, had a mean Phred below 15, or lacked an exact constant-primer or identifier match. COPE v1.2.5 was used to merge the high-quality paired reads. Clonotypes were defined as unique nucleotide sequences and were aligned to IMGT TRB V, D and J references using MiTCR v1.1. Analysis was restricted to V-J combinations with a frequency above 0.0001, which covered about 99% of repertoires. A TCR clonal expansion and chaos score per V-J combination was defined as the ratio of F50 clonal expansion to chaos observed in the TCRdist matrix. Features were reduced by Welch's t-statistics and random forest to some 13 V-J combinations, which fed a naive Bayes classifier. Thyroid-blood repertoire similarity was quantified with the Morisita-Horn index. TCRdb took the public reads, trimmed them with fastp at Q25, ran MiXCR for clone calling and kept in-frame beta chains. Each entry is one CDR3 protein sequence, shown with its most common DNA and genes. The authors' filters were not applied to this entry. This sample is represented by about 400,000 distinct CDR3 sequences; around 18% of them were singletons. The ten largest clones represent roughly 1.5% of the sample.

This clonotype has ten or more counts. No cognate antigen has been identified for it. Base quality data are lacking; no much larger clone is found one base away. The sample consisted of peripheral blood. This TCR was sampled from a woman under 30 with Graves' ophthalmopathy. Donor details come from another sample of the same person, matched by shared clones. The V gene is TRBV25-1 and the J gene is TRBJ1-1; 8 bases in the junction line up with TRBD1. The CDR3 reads CASSRGDRTNTEAFF. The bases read TGTGCCAGCAGTAGGGGGGACAGGACGAACACTGAAGCTTTCTTT. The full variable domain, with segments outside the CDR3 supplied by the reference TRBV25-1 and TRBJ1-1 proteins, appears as EADIYQTPRYLVIGTGKKITLECSQTMGHDKMYWYQQDPGMELHLIHYSYGVNSTEKGDLSSESTVSRIRTEHFPLTLESARPSHTSQYLCASSRGDRTNTEAFFGQGTRLTVV.